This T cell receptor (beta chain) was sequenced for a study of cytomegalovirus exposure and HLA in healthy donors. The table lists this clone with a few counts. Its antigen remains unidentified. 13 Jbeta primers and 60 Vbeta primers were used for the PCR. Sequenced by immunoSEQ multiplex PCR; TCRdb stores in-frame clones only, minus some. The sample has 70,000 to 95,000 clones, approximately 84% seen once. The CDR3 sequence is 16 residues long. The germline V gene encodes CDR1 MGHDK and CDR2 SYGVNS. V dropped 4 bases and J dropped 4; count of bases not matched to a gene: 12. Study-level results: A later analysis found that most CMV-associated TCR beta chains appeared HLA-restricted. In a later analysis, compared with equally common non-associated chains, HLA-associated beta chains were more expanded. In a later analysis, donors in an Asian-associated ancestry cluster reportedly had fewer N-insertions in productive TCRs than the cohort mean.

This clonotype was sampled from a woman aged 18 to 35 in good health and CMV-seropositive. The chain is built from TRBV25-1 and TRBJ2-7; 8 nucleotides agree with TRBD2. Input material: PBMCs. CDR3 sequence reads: CASSVSSGRAKYEQYF. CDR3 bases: TGTGCCAGCAGTGTTTCCTCCGGGAGGGCGAAATACGAGCAGTACTTC.